These 25 T cell receptor beta chains originate from one sample sequenced in a study of post-analysis software for immune sequencing data. The study, taken as a whole, reports: With TRBV5-6, TRBV5-1 and TRBV20-1 included, about five TRBV segments were more frequent in patients than in controls.

The antigens these receptors bind are not known. TCR beta libraries were prepared from cDNA with unique molecular identifiers. Each CDR3 protein is one row after TCRdb ran MiXCR on the PCR reads. Of fewer than 850,000 distinct CDR3 sequences listed, 25% to 30% are singletons. Sample: blood. These receptors were obtained from a girl between 10 and 17 years old with multiple sclerosis.

This clonotype was observed a handful of times. V is TRBV20-1 and J is TRBJ2-7, with a tentative D call TRBD1 (5 bases). The V end lost 3 bases, the J end lost 0 bases, and 18 bases lay between the germline ends. CDR3 length: 16 amino acids. The germline V gene encodes CDR1 DFQATT and CDR2 SNEGSKA (reference sequence). The CDR3 DNA reads TGCAGTGCTAGGGGGCAGGGTTGGGGTATCTCCTACGAGCAGTACTTC. Translated: CSARGQGWGISYEQYF.

This clonotype was seen ten or more times. The gene calls are TRBV29-1 and TRBJ2-1; TRBD2 aligns across 11 bases. The CDR3 covers 14 residues. Germline CDR1 is SQVTM and CDR2 is ANQGSEA. V lost 4 bases and J lost 8; bases outside the gene matches: 7. CDR3 residues: CSVGSGGAVYEQFF. Written as DNA, the CDR3 is TGCAGCGTTGGTAGCGGGGGGGCCGTATATGAGCAGTTCTTC.

The chain couples TRBV5-1 to TRBJ2-5, with 14 bases aligning to TRBD2. CDR1 is SGHRS and CDR2 is YFSETQ in the germline V gene. The ends lost 3 bases at V and 5 bases at J; junction bases unmatched: 6. The length of the CDR3 is 16 residues. This chain's CDR3 is CASSSTSGRAWETQYF. In DNA, the CDR3 is TGCGCCAGCAGCTCGACTAGCGGGAGGGCCTGGGAGACCCAGTACTTC. Drawing the rest from reference TRBV5-1 and TRBJ2-5, the complete variable domain is KAGVTQTPRYLIKTRGQQVTLSCSPISGHRSVSWYQQTPGQGLQFLFEYFSETQRNKGNFPGRFSGRQFSNSRSEMNVSTLELGDSALYLCASSSTSGRAWETQYFGPGTRLLVL.

This clonotype has only a few counts. The V call is TRBV4-1, the J call TRBJ1-2; a weak D match, TRBD1 (6 bases). Germline V gives CDR1 MGHRA, CDR2 YSYEKL. The CDR3 is 15 residues long. Between the trimmed V and J ends, which lost 1 base and 4 bases, there was a span of 13 bases. CDR3 protein: CASSQGMGAGYGYTF. The CDR3 region has the DNA TGCGCCAGCAGCCAAGGGATGGGGGCTGGCTATGGCTACACCTTC.

This clonotype was recorded a few times. An end of the junction differs from the germline gene, which may be a read error. This rearrangement joins TRBV20-1 to TRBJ2-3; D unclear. The CDR3 runs to 11 residues. Germline V gives CDR1 DFQATT, CDR2 SNEGSKA (reference sequence). CDR3 nucleotide sequence: TGCAGTGCTCCCACGTTAGATACGAAGTATTTT. This sequence encodes CSAPTLDTKYF.

This clonotype was found a few times. The V gene is TRBV7-9, the J gene TRBJ2-1, with 11 positions matching TRBD2. CDR1 is SEHNR, CDR2 FQNEAQ, per germline (reference sequence). V lost 3 bases to trimming and J lost 9 bases; unmatched junction nucleotides: 10. The CDR3 is made up of 16 amino acids. The CDR3 DNA reads as TGTGCCAGCAGCTTCGGTAGCGGGGGGGCCGCGGTTGAGCAGTTCTTC. Amino acid sequence: CASSFGSGGAAVEQFF.

This clonotype was seen many times. The V gene is TRBV14, the J gene TRBJ2-5; D unclear. The germline V and J ends were trimmed by 3 bases and 2 bases, with 7 bases remaining between them. The CDR3 is 13 residues long. Looked up from germline, CDR1 is SGHDN and CDR2 is FVKESK. CDR3 amino acids: CASSHWMQETQYF. In nucleotides, the CDR3 is TGTGCCAGCAGCCATTGGATGCAAGAGACCCAGTACTTC.

V gene TRBV7-2 combines with J gene TRBJ1-6; 9 bases fit TRBD1. From germline, CDR1 is SGHTA and CDR2 FQGNSA. The ends lost 0 bases at V and 9 bases at J; junction bases unmatched: 15. The CDR3 extends over 19 amino acids. The CDR3 sequence is CASSLAPLVTGGKGSPLHF. The CDR3 coding sequence is TGTGCCAGCAGCTTAGCTCCCCTTGTGACAGGGGGAAAGGGTTCACCCCTCCACTTT.

The rearrangement uses TRBV7-2 and TRBJ2-1, with 9 nucleotides matching TRBD2. The junction had 15 bases not matched to a gene; V was cut back by 3 bases and J by 9 bases. Germline V lookup: CDR1 SGHTA, CDR2 FQGNSA. The CDR3 extends over 17 amino acids. CDR3 nucleotides: TGTGCCAGCAGCTTTCCGGCGGGAGGGCTGGGATCGACTGAGCAGTTCTTC. This encodes CASSFPAGGLGSTEQFF.

The genes are TRBV15 and TRBJ2-7; the D call may be TRBD1 or TRBD2 (5 bases each). CDR3 size: 15 residues. The V gene lost 1 base and the J gene lost 3 bases, with 13 bases spanning the gap. Per the germline V gene, CDR1 is LNHNV and CDR2 is YYDKDF (reference sequence). CDR3 coding DNA: TGTGCCACCAGCAGAGGAGCAGGGACGTTCTACGAGCAGTACTTC. It is translated as CATSRGAGTFYEQYF.

This clonotype has a handful of counts. The chain recombines TRBV29-1 with TRBJ2-6, with 9 bases fitting TRBD1. V shed 7 bases, J shed 4 bases, and the junction held 8 bases outside the gene matches. Germline CDR1 reads SQVTM; CDR2 reads ANQGSEA. This CDR3 spans 15 amino acids. The CDR3 region has the DNA TGCAGCGCATTACAGGGGGCGGCGGGGGCCAACGTCCTGACTTTC. The encoded protein is CSALQGAAGANVLTF.

Points on this clonotype: Mismatch with germline at one junction end may stem from a read error. The chain has TRBV6-6 and TRBJ2-5, with 7 bases identical to TRBD1. The CDR3 has 17 residues. Germline V CDR1 and CDR2: MNHNY, SVGAGI (reference sequence). The CDR3: CASSYPLGVSGGETRYF. The DNA for the CDR3 is TGTGCCAGCAGTTACCCCCTGGGGGTCTCAGGGGGAGAGACCCGGTACTTC.

In this sample, this clonotype turned up a few times. J is TRBJ2-7 and V is TRBV28, with D possibly being TRBD2 (7 bases). Germline V lookup: CDR1 MDHEN, CDR2 SYDVKM. The V and J ends lost 5 bases and 5 bases respectively, with 16 bases between them. There are 14 residues in the CDR3. This chain's CDR3 is CASSETGRADEQYF. CDR3 sequence (DNA): TGTGCCAGCAGTGAAACAGGGAGGGCCGACGAGCAGTACTTC.

Only a few counts were recorded for this clonotype. The J gene is TRBJ1-5, the V gene TRBV12-3 or TRBV12-4, with D perhaps matching TRBD1 (5 bases). The CDR3 is 16 amino acids. V lost 6 bases to trimming and J lost 3 bases, with 18 bases between them. The CDR3 DNA reads TGTGCCAGCAGCCGGGACCCCCGACGGAACAATCAGCCCCAGCATTTT. The encoded protein is CASSRDPRRNNQPQHF.

V and J are TRBV7-9 and TRBJ2-5, with 8 bases matching TRBD1. J lost 2 bases, V lost 5 bases, and 10 bases had no gene match. This CDR3 is 16 amino acids long. Germline V CDR1 and CDR2: SEHNR, FQNEAQ (reference sequence). In nucleotides, the CDR3 is TGTGCCAGCAGCCCCCGGGGACAGGACCTACAAGAGACCCAGTACTTC. This encodes CASSPRGQDLQETQYF.

This clonotype came up many times. The chain combines TRBV11-1 with TRBJ2-1; 10 bases line up with TRBD1. With V trimmed by 5 bases and J by 3 bases, 1 base remained unmatched. The CDR3 loop spans 14 amino acids. In germline, CDR1 is SGHAT, CDR2 FQDESV (reference sequence). CDR3 loop: CASSRDRGYNEQFF. The DNA of the CDR3 is TGTGCCAGCAGCCGGGACAGGGGCTACAATGAGCAGTTCTTC.

Of note for this clonotype: A much larger clonotype is one base distant, so this may be a read error. The V and J genes are TRBV20-1 and TRBJ1-2, with D unclear. The V end was cut by 5 bases, the J end by 6 bases, with 16 bases between. Germline V gives CDR1 DFQATT, CDR2 SNEGSKA (reference sequence). The CDR3 runs to 13 residues. CDR3 DNA sequence: TGCAGTGCTCATTCGCTCCCCCGGGATGGCTACACCTTC. Translated, it gives CSAHSLPRDGYTF.

The chain employs TRBV20-1 and TRBJ2-2, with D uncertain. The length of the CDR3 is 15 residues. Germline values: CDR1 DFQATT, CDR2 SNEGSKA (reference sequence). V was pared by 1 base and J by 6 bases, with 15 bases between. The chain's CDR3 is CSARGTRFVSGELFF. The CDR3 DNA sequence: TGCAGTGCTAGAGGGACCCGTTTCGTTTCCGGGGAGCTGTTTTTT.

Of note for this clonotype: A much more abundant neighbour one base away suggests this may be a read error. In nucleotides, the CDR3 is TGCAGCGTGAGGGGGACTAGCTGGAGAGACTACAATGAGCAGTTCTTC. Translated, it gives CSVRGTSWRDYNEQFF. The V and J genes are TRBV29-1 and TRBJ2-1; 9 positions agree with TRBD2. In germline, CDR1 is SQVTM, CDR2 ANQGSEA. CDR3 length equals 16 residues. V dropped 6 bases and J dropped 3; count of bases not matched to a gene: 12.

The chain links TRBV5-6 to TRBJ2-3; D unresolved. Germline-derived CDR1 and CDR2 are SGHDT and YYEEEE. This CDR3 comprises 17 residues. Trimming shortened V by 2 bases and J by 1 base, and 17 bases separated the two germline ends. The CDR3 DNA sequence: TGTGCCAGCAGCTTTAGACTCTCCTCTGAGGGCACAGATACGCAGTATTTT. This translates into CASSFRLSSEGTDTQYF.

The rearrangement links TRBV5-1 to TRBJ2-3; 12 bases align to TRBD2. V was pared by 0 bases and J by 5 bases, with 13 bases of the junction left unmatched. This CDR3 contains 19 residues. Germline loops: CDR1 SGHRS, CDR2 YFSETQ. This chain's CDR3 is CASSLAGRLAGGPGDTQYF. DNA of the CDR3: TGCGCCAGCAGCTTGGCCGGCAGGCTAGCGGGGGGGCCCGGAGATACGCAGTATTTT.

A few counts support this clonotype. The rearrangement uses TRBV7-2 and TRBJ2-3, with TRBD2 matching 7 bases. Trimming removed 1 base from V and 4 bases from J; junction bases left unmatched: 5. Germline CDR1 is SGHTA and CDR2 is FQGNSA. The CDR3 consists of 15 residues. CDR3 residues: CASSLEAGAADTQYF. DNA for the CDR3: TGTGCCAGCAGCTTAGAGGCGGGAGCGGCAGATACGCAGTATTTT.

This clonotype was found a few times. The V call is TRBV7-2, the J call TRBJ2-4; 8 bases are a match to TRBD2. This CDR3 is 15 amino acids long. CDR1 is SGHTA, CDR2 FQGNSA, per germline. V lost 5 bases, J lost 13 bases, and 16 bases stayed unmatched. The CDR3 DNA sequence: TGTGCCAGCAGCCCCGCCCGGACTAGCTTAGGGTCCCAGTACTTC. Protein product: CASSPARTSLGSQYF.

The chain has TRBV6-1 and TRBJ2-3; TRBD1 or TRBD2 may be the D gene (5 bases each). Trimming pared 4 bases from V and 3 bases from J, leaving 17 bases between. Germline CDR1 MNHNS, CDR2 SASEGT. The CDR3 extends over 16 amino acids. This chain's CDR3 is CASSGRVWGPTDTQYF. CDR3 DNA: TGTGCCAGCAGTGGGCGGGTATGGGGACCTACAGATACGCAGTATTTT.

This sequence joins TRBV20-1 and TRBJ2-7, with TRBD2 as a possible D gene (6 bases). V gave up 6 bases and J gave up 2 bases, with 17 bases separating them. CDR1 DFQATT and CDR2 SNEGSKA come from the germline V gene (reference sequence). CDR3 length equals 14 residues. The CDR3 DNA reads as TGCAGTGCCCCGGACCTAAGGAGGGCCTACGAGCAGTACTTC. Translation gives CSAPDLRRAYEQYF.